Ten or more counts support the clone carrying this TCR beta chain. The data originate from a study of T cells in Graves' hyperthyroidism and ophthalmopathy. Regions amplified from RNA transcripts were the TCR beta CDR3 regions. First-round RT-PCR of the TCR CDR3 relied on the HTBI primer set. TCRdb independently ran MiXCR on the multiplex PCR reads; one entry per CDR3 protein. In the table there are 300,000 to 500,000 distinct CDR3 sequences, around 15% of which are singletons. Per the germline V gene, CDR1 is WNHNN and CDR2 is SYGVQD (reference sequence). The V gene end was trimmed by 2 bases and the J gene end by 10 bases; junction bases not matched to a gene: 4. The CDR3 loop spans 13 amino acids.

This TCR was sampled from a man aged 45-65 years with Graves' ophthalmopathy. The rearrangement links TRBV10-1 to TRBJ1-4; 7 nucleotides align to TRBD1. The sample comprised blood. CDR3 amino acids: CASSETGEGKLFF. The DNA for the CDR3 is TGCGCCAGCAGTGAGACAGGGGAAGGAAAACTGTTTTTT.